This record concerns one T cell receptor beta chain sequence. Its specific antigen is unknown. Base qualities are not at hand, and no much larger clone is one base apart. Collaborating institutions collected whole blood in K2EDTA tubes following their own protocols. For TCRbeta analysis, collaborators shipped samples as frozen whole blood, isolated PBMCs, or DNA extracted from either of those sample types. The data belong to a study of blood T cell repertoires in COVID-19 (dated by TCRdb to the early 2020s). Regarding the research as a whole: The collaborator samples originated in the United States, Italy and Spain and spanned the acute and convalescent phases of COVID-19. The material from the prospective study consisted of cDNA or gDNA derived from T cells, B-cell-depleted T cells, or PBMCs. Subjects who had been exposed to COVID-19, were actively infected with it, or had recovered from it provided the deeply sampled blood TCRbeta repertoires that made up the dataset. The repertoires were released in a freely available public database meant as a resource for research on the immune response to SARS-CoV-2. Samples were obtained from the ongoing ImmuneRACE study (first 160 participants) and from 950 to 1,500 subjects provided by 6 global collaborators. The sample metadata nearly always contained a de-identified subject ID, COVID-19 status, age in years and sex. Where HLA class I and class II types were available, the types were taken from metadata supplied by the sample provider, not from assay-based typing. General conclusions and limits of the study: How much clinical and demographic metadata was included differed by source and by participant, and the metadata was provided uncurated.

TCRbeta CDR3 regions were amplified from genomic DNA by means of the immunoSEQ Assay, a bias-controlled multiplex PCR. Per the source publication's procedure: Nucleated cell counts per sample were estimated from amplification of reference gene primers within the assay. To quantify the absolute abundance of each unique TCRbeta CDR3 rearrangement, sequence reads were collapsed and filtered. For each sample, productive Simpson clonality was calculated by taking the square root of Simpson's diversity index across productive rearrangements. This is the immuneACCESS table as TCRdb keeps it, with only in-frame sequences that have V and J called. A part of the clones is gone; compared with another copy, unresolved V genes explain less than half, and the rest is unexplained. V, J and clone size are taken as reported in that table, and D and trimming were inferred from the DNA itself. This sample lists over 200,000 clones; around 82% were detected once. Around 8.9% of the sample goes to the ten largest clones.

V sheds 4 bases and J sheds 3 bases, leaving 9 bases between their ends. The CDR3, cysteine through phenylalanine, is 13 amino acids long. The entry retains the CDR3 DNA only, 39 bases that are in frame from base 1. The germline V gene (reference sequence) supplies CDR1 LNHDA and CDR2 SQIVND. This chain is built from TRBV19 and TRBJ1-1; TRBD1 is a weak D gene call, 5 bases matching. The clonotype was recovered from a middle-aged man with active or convalescent COVID-19. Sequenced input: peripheral blood. The nucleotide sequence is TGTGCCAGTAGTACCCAGGGTTACACTGAAGCTTTCTTT. Its coded protein is CASSTQGYTEAFF.